This T cell receptor (beta chain) was recovered during a study of TIL therapy for anti-PD-1-resistant metastatic lung cancer. V lost 7 bases and J lost 9; bases outside the gene matches: 7. The CDR3 contains 13 residues. The germline gives CDR1 SEHNR, CDR2 FQNEAQ (reference sequence). Time point here: pre-treatment sample, taken before nivolumab and TIL therapy. This was the immunoSEQ v3 assay. This table comes from immunoSEQ multiplex PCR, and its TCRdb copy is limited to in-frame clones, with some not included. The sample has some 32,000 clones, 74% seen once. This sequence was found in a woman between 30 and 80 years old with non-small cell lung cancer. The V gene is TRBV7-9, the J gene TRBJ2-1; 9 bases match TRBD2. This sample comprised blood, obtained at baseline. The CDR3 reads CASTGGRAGEQFF. DNA of the CDR3: TGTGCCAGCACCGGCGGGAGGGCGGGTGAGCAGTTCTTC.